This T cell receptor (beta chain) originates from a study of tumor-infiltrating lymphocytes in localized non-small cell lung cancer. Background on the study: Some samples were collected after neoadjuvant chemotherapy; smokers, never-smokers and several histologies were included.

The table came from immunoSEQ multiplex PCR; TCRdb's copy has only in-frame clones and leaves some out. The table lists some 22,000 clones, around 70% of them singletons, with 14% to 15% in the top ten. This clone is medium-sized (0.01 to 0.1%). The antigen remains unidentified. Germline CDR1 MDHEN, CDR2 SYDVKM. The CDR3 runs 11 residues. Trimming cost V 3 bases and J 5 bases, with 1 base left between them. Points from the study as a whole: Different pieces of the same tissue went to different assays, confounding technical variation with intratumor heterogeneity. Available tissue quantity limited TCR sequencing to a patient subset.

V is TRBV28 and J is TRBJ2-2; D unclear. The sequencing input was lung tumor tissue. The TCR was taken from a human donor with non-small cell lung cancer. The CDR3 coding sequence is TGTGCCAGCAGTTTTACCGGGGAGCTGTTTTTT. Translation: CASSFTGELFF.